The 5 T cell receptor beta chains below were found in one sample sequenced in a study of T cells after yellow fever vaccination. TCRdb used MiXCR to reprocess the 5' RACE reads, holding one entry per CDR3 protein. The repertoire consists of some 240,000 distinct CDR3 sequences, with approximately 3.3% occurring once and the leading ten covering roughly 3.2%. The sequenced sample was CD4+ T cells sorted from PBMCs, obtained 10 days after the yellow fever booster vaccination. These receptor sequences come from a young man who received the YFV17D yellow fever vaccine.

This clonotype came up a few times. V usage is TRBV7-2 and J usage is TRBJ2-1, with D possibly TRBD2 on 6 matching bases. Germline V gives CDR1 SGHTA, CDR2 FQGNSA. V lost 3 bases to trimming and J lost 4 bases, with 13 bases between them. This CDR3 contains 15 residues. The CDR3 loop is CASSFVGGLYNEQFF. In nucleotides, the CDR3 is TGTGCCAGCAGCTTTGTTGGTGGACTATACAATGAGCAGTTCTTC.

This clonotype was detected ten times or more. The CDR3 DNA is TGTGCCAGCAGCCAGGGGGGCAGCTCCTACAATGAGCAGTTCTTC. It specifies CASSQGGSSYNEQFF. The chain has TRBV7-2 and TRBJ2-1; tentative D call: TRBD1 (7 bases). Germline loops: CDR1 SGHTA, CDR2 FQGNSA. The V end was cut by 5 bases, the J end by 0 bases, with 11 bases between. The CDR3 is 15 amino acids.

This clonotype was seen repeatedly, ten times or more. This chain links TRBV10-3 with TRBJ2-5; 7 bases match TRBD1. CDR1 is ENHRY and CDR2 is SYGVKD in the germline V gene. The ends lost 2 bases at V and 3 bases at J; junction bases unmatched: 3. The length of the CDR3 is 14 residues. The CDR3: CAISEVDREETQYF. The CDR3 bases are TGTGCCATCAGTGAGGTCGACAGGGAAGAGACCCAGTACTTC.

This clonotype was seen at least ten times. The chain carries TRBV7-2 and TRBJ1-5, with D perhaps TRBD1 (6 bases). This CDR3 comprises 16 residues. The V gene lost 1 base and the J gene lost 1 base, with 11 bases spanning the gap. CDR1 and CDR2 from the germline V gene are SGHTA and FQGNSA. The CDR3 bases are TGTGCCAGCAGCTTAGGTGGGGGGCGAAGCAATCAGCCCCAGCATTTT. Its protein is CASSLGGGRSNQPQHF.

This clonotype was detected only a few times. The chain couples TRBV5-8 to TRBJ1-3; tentatively, D is TRBD1 (5 bases). V was cut by 2 bases and J by 3 bases, with 9 bases left in between. This CDR3 comprises 14 residues. Germline V gene lookup returns CDR1 SGHTS and CDR2 YDEGEE. CDR3 sequence (DNA): TGTGCCAGCAGCTTACCAGGGTTTGGAAACACCATATATTTT. The encoded protein is CASSLPGFGNTIYF.